This TCR beta chain came from a study of blood T cell repertoires in COVID-19. Study details: Material from acute and convalescent COVID-19 was sourced from the United States, Italy and Spain.

The CDR3 is made up of 16 amino acids. Germline V gives CDR1 SGHVS, CDR2 FQNEAQ. J lost 11 bases, V lost 1 base, and 9 bases had no gene match. Assay used: immunoSEQ multiplex PCR; TCRdb lists only in-frame clones, some missing. Here the sample spans about 180,000 clones, 70% to 85% being singletons. The chain has TRBV7-8 and TRBJ1-4; 11 nucleotides line up with TRBD1. Sequencing was done on a sample of peripheral blood. This receptor was obtained from a human donor in a cohort sampled during active COVID-19. CDR3: CASSLGLGQGARKLFF. The CDR3 region has the DNA TGTGCCAGCAGCTTAGGGCTCGGACAGGGGGCGAGGAAACTGTTTTTT. The full variable domain, completed using reference TRBV7-8 and TRBJ1-4, is GAGVSQSPRYKVAKRGQDVALRCDPISGHVSLFWYQQALGQGPEFLTYFQNEAQLDKSGLPSDRFFAERPEGSVSTLKIQRTQQEDSAVYLCASSLGLGQGARKLFFGSGTQLSVL.